A selection of T cell receptor beta chains follows, all from one sample in a study of T cell repertoires in cytomegalovirus infection. No cognate antigen is known for these TCRs. MiXCR was run by TCRdb on the reads, yielding one entry per CDR3 protein. The sample yields approximately 990,000 distinct CDR3 sequences, roughly a third seen once. Here the sequenced sample was cultured CD8+ T cells from PBMCs, taken from culture after CMV antigen stimulation. Receptors originate from a human donor in good health (CMV status not recorded). Some clones in this sample may be carry-over from other donors' samples. The CDR3 runs from the conserved cysteine through the conserved F or W. The order of the fields is D gene, clone size, J gene, V gene, CDR3 DNA, CDR3 protein. D genes are given only for firm matches. Size is omitted from some rows. Given values are once, few, many or a class for expanded clones.

d_call: .; clone_size: many; j_call: TRBJ2-3; v_call: TRBV7-6; cdr3_nt: TGTGCCAGCAGCCCCACACAAGGCGACACCCAAGATACGCAGTATTTT; cdr3_aa: CASSPTQGDTQDTQYF
d_call: TRBD1; clone_size: few; j_call: TRBJ2-2; v_call: TRBV6-2/TRBV6-3; cdr3_nt: TGTGCCAGCAGTTACTCCTGGACAGGCTCCGGGGAGCTGTTTTTT; cdr3_aa: CASSYSWTGSGELFF
d_call: .; clone_size: many; j_call: TRBJ1-5; v_call: TRBV6-1; cdr3_nt: TGTGCCAGCAGTTTGACGGTCGGTAGCAATCAGCCCCAGCATTTT; cdr3_aa: CASSLTVGSNQPQHF
d_call: .; clone_size: .; j_call: TRBJ2-3; v_call: TRBV7-8; cdr3_nt: TGTGCCAGCAGCTTAGTTTTGGGGGGCACGATTACAGATACGCAGTATTTT; cdr3_aa: CASSLVLGGTITDTQYF
d_call: TRBD2; clone_size: many; j_call: TRBJ2-3; v_call: TRBV7-9; cdr3_nt: TGTGCCAGCAGCTTGGTTGAGACTAGCGGCTCGAGAACGCAGTATTTT; cdr3_aa: CASSLVETSGSRTQYF
d_call: TRBD1; clone_size: few; j_call: TRBJ2-2; v_call: TRBV6-6; cdr3_nt: TGTGCCAGCAGAGAACCGGGACAGTCACGAAATTTCGCGAACACCGGGGAGCTGTTTTTT; cdr3_aa: CASREPGQSRNFANTGELFF
d_call: .; clone_size: .; j_call: TRBJ2-1; v_call: TRBV11-2; cdr3_nt: TGTGCCAGCAGTCGAGCGACTGATACTATCTCCTACAATGAGCAGTTCTTC; cdr3_aa: CASSRATDTISYNEQFF
d_call: TRBD1; clone_size: few; j_call: TRBJ1-1; v_call: TRBV19; cdr3_nt: TGTGCCAGTAGTGTACAGGGGTACACTGAAGCTTTCTTT; cdr3_aa: CASSVQGYTEAFF
d_call: .; clone_size: .; j_call: TRBJ2-7; v_call: TRBV7-9; cdr3_nt: TGTGCCAGCAGCTTCCCTTTGGACAGGGAGGGCGAGCAGTACTTC; cdr3_aa: CASSFPLDREGEQYF
d_call: .; clone_size: few; j_call: TRBJ2-1; v_call: TRBV5-4; cdr3_nt: TGTGCCAGCAGCTTCCCTTCATACAATGAGCAGTTCTTC; cdr3_aa: CASSFPSYNEQFF
d_call: .; clone_size: .; j_call: TRBJ1-1; v_call: TRBV3-1; cdr3_nt: TGTGCCAGCACCCCCCACGGGGGAGGACGGGGGTCCACTGAAGCTTTCTTT; cdr3_aa: CASTPHGGGRGSTEAFF
d_call: .; clone_size: few; j_call: TRBJ1-1; v_call: TRBV4-1; cdr3_nt: TGCGCCAGCAGCCAAGGGATTGGGGGGACTGAAGCTTTCTTT; cdr3_aa: CASSQGIGGTEAFF
d_call: .; clone_size: few; j_call: TRBJ1-1; v_call: TRBV19; cdr3_nt: TGTGCCAGCACTATTGGAGGGAGGGAAGCTTTCTTT; cdr3_aa: CASTIGGREAFF
d_call: .; clone_size: few; j_call: TRBJ1-5; v_call: TRBV15; cdr3_nt: TGTGCCACCAGCAGAGCCGATCGGGGGGGCAATCAGCCCCAGCATTTT; cdr3_aa: CATSRADRGGNQPQHF
d_call: .; clone_size: few; j_call: TRBJ2-3; v_call: TRBV6-5; cdr3_nt: TGTGCCAGCAGTTACTCGATGGGCCCAGGGAGCACAGATACGCAGTATTTT; cdr3_aa: CASSYSMGPGSTDTQYF
d_call: .; clone_size: .; j_call: TRBJ1-1; v_call: TRBV4-1; cdr3_nt: TGCGCCAGCAGCGTCGGGCCGACGAACACTGAAGCTTTCTTT; cdr3_aa: CASSVGPTNTEAFF
d_call: TRBD2; clone_size: .; j_call: TRBJ2-2; v_call: TRBV4-3; cdr3_nt: TGCGCCAGCAGCCCCCTCGTGAGCGGGGGGGCTGGGGAGCTGTTTTTT; cdr3_aa: CASSPLVSGGAGELFF
d_call: TRBD1; clone_size: .; j_call: TRBJ1-5; v_call: TRBV15; cdr3_nt: TGTGCCACCAGCAGAGTCTTCGGACAGGGCCGTATGGGGCCCCAGCATTTT; cdr3_aa: CATSRVFGQGRMGPQHF
d_call: TRBD1; clone_size: .; j_call: TRBJ1-2; v_call: TRBV12-3/TRBV12-4; cdr3_nt: TGTGCCAGCACCGGGACAGGGCCCTATGGCTACACCTTC; cdr3_aa: CASTGTGPYGYTF
d_call: TRBD1; clone_size: .; j_call: TRBJ1-5; v_call: TRBV20-1; cdr3_nt: TGCAGTGCTAGAGGTCTAACAGGGGTCCGGGATCAGCCCCAGCATTTT; cdr3_aa: CSARGLTGVRDQPQHF
d_call: .; clone_size: .; j_call: TRBJ1-1; v_call: TRBV9; cdr3_nt: TGTGCCAGTGGTAGGGGGGGTAACACTGAAGCTTTCTTT; cdr3_aa: CASGRGGNTEAFF
d_call: .; clone_size: .; j_call: TRBJ1-2; v_call: TRBV5-6; cdr3_nt: TGTGCCAGCGAATCGTCGACCGGTTACACCTTC; cdr3_aa: CASESSTGYTF
d_call: .; clone_size: once; j_call: TRBJ1-6; v_call: TRBV6-6; cdr3_nt: TGTGCCAGCAGTTACCAGGGAAGGGGTAGTTCACCCCTCCACTTT; cdr3_aa: CASSYQGRGSSPLHF
d_call: TRBD1; clone_size: few; j_call: TRBJ2-3; v_call: TRBV28; cdr3_nt: TGTGCCAGCAGTTTTAACATCCAGGACAGGGTCCCCGGGGATACGCAGTATTTT; cdr3_aa: CASSFNIQDRVPGDTQYF
d_call: .; clone_size: few; j_call: TRBJ1-2; v_call: TRBV19; cdr3_nt: TGTGCCAGTACCTATGGCCACGACTATGGCTACACCTTC; cdr3_aa: CASTYGHDYGYTF
d_call: .; clone_size: .; j_call: TRBJ2-1; v_call: TRBV12-3/TRBV12-4; cdr3_nt: TGTGCCAGCAGTTTCACAGCTAATGAGCAGTTCTTC; cdr3_aa: CASSFTANEQFF
d_call: .; clone_size: few; j_call: TRBJ1-3; v_call: TRBV7-9; cdr3_nt: TGTGCCAGCCGCGGGGCAGGGGCGGGGAACACCATATATTTT; cdr3_aa: CASRGAGAGNTIYF
d_call: TRBD1; clone_size: many; j_call: TRBJ1-2; v_call: TRBV11-1; cdr3_nt: TGTGCCAGCAGCCCTTTCCGGGACAGTCACAACTATGGCTACACCTTC; cdr3_aa: CASSPFRDSHNYGYTF
d_call: TRBD2; clone_size: .; j_call: TRBJ2-1; v_call: TRBV10-3; cdr3_nt: TGTGCCATCAGTGAGATGGGGGGGACGGGACGCAATGAGCAGTTCTTC; cdr3_aa: CAISEMGGTGRNEQFF
d_call: TRBD2; clone_size: .; j_call: TRBJ2-2; v_call: TRBV13; cdr3_nt: TGTGCCAGCAGCTTAGGGCGTGCGGGGGTAAGGACCGGGGAGCTGTTTTTT; cdr3_aa: CASSLGRAGVRTGELFF
d_call: .; clone_size: few; j_call: TRBJ2-1; v_call: TRBV7-6; cdr3_nt: TGTGCCAGCAGCTTGCGGTCGGGGCGGGAGCAGTTCTTC; cdr3_aa: CASSLRSGREQFF
d_call: .; clone_size: .; j_call: TRBJ2-1; v_call: TRBV11-2; cdr3_nt: TGTGCCAGCAGGGTCTGGGGGGCCGATGAGCAGTTCTTC; cdr3_aa: CASRVWGADEQFF
d_call: TRBD1; clone_size: .; j_call: TRBJ1-1; v_call: TRBV2; cdr3_nt: TGTGCCAGCAATGATAGGGGGCGCGGCACTGAAGCTTTCTTT; cdr3_aa: CASNDRGRGTEAFF
d_call: TRBD1; clone_size: .; j_call: TRBJ1-1; v_call: TRBV7-9; cdr3_nt: TGTGCCAGCAGCTTAGTGTCCGGGACAGCTGAAGCTTTCTTT; cdr3_aa: CASSLVSGTAEAFF
d_call: TRBD1; clone_size: few; j_call: TRBJ1-1; v_call: TRBV6-1; cdr3_nt: TGTGCCAGCCCTTTCCCCGGGACAGGGGGCGCGGGTAGCACTGAAGCTTTCTTT; cdr3_aa: CASPFPGTGGAGSTEAFF
d_call: .; clone_size: .; j_call: TRBJ2-7; v_call: TRBV6-5; cdr3_nt: TGTGCCAGCAGCCGATACTCACCCCACGAGCAGTACTTC; cdr3_aa: CASSRYSPHEQYF
d_call: TRBD2; clone_size: .; j_call: TRBJ2-1; v_call: TRBV7-6; cdr3_nt: TGTGCCAGCAGCTTAAGGGCTAGCGGGGGGCCCTACAATGAGCAGTTCTTC; cdr3_aa: CASSLRASGGPYNEQFF
d_call: TRBD1; clone_size: .; j_call: TRBJ1-1; v_call: TRBV9; cdr3_nt: TGTGCCAGCAGCGCCTGGACAGGGCTGGCCACTGAAGCTTTCTTT; cdr3_aa: CASSAWTGLATEAFF
d_call: TRBD2; clone_size: .; j_call: TRBJ2-5; v_call: TRBV6-6; cdr3_nt: TGTGCCAGCACCTCTCGGGGGGATCCCCAAGAGACCCAGTACTTC; cdr3_aa: CASTSRGDPQETQYF
d_call: .; clone_size: few; j_call: TRBJ1-3; v_call: TRBV10-3; cdr3_nt: TGTGCCATCAGGGTATTTTTGGGGGTCAGGGGAGCCTCTGGAAACACCATATATTTT; cdr3_aa: CAIRVFLGVRGASGNTIYF
d_call: TRBD2; clone_size: few; j_call: TRBJ2-3; v_call: TRBV11-3; cdr3_nt: TGTGCCAGCTCCGGGAGGACCCCTCACACAGATACGCAGTATTTT; cdr3_aa: CASSGRTPHTDTQYF
d_call: TRBD1; clone_size: once; j_call: TRBJ1-1; v_call: TRBV27; cdr3_nt: TGTGCCAGCAGTCTCCTCTGGGACAGGGGATCTAAAGCTTTCTTT; cdr3_aa: CASSLLWDRGSKAFF
d_call: TRBD1; clone_size: few; j_call: TRBJ2-5; v_call: TRBV7-9; cdr3_nt: TGTGCCAGCAGCGCCGACAGGGCGAGAGAGACCCAGTACTTC; cdr3_aa: CASSADRARETQYF
d_call: TRBD2; clone_size: few; j_call: TRBJ2-3; v_call: TRBV12-3/TRBV12-4; cdr3_nt: TGTGCCAGCAGTTTAGCGGGTAGCGGGCACACAGATACGCAGTATTTT; cdr3_aa: CASSLAGSGHTDTQYF
d_call: TRBD2; clone_size: .; j_call: TRBJ2-1; v_call: TRBV7-6; cdr3_nt: TGTGCCAGCAGCTTAACGACTAGCGAGTTTGTGGATGAGCAGTTCTTC; cdr3_aa: CASSLTTSEFVDEQFF
d_call: .; clone_size: few; j_call: TRBJ1-5; v_call: TRBV27; cdr3_nt: TGTGCCAGCAGTTTTGGGGGGGAGTATCAGCCCCAGCATTTT; cdr3_aa: CASSFGGEYQPQHF
d_call: .; clone_size: few; j_call: TRBJ1-2; v_call: TRBV27; cdr3_nt: TGTGCCAGCAGTCTTAAGGAAAACTATGGCTACACCTTC; cdr3_aa: CASSLKENYGYTF
d_call: TRBD1; clone_size: few; j_call: TRBJ1-4; v_call: TRBV6-1; cdr3_nt: TGTGCCAGCAGTTTGACAGGGGGGCATGCAACTAATGAAAAACTGTTTTTT; cdr3_aa: CASSLTGGHATNEKLFF
d_call: .; clone_size: many; j_call: TRBJ2-3; v_call: TRBV7-2; cdr3_nt: TGTGCCAGCAGCCAGCCCACGGGGGTGGGAGATACGCAGTATTTT; cdr3_aa: CASSQPTGVGDTQYF
d_call: .; clone_size: .; j_call: TRBJ1-2; v_call: TRBV10-3; cdr3_nt: TGTGCCATCATGGGGAACTATGGCTACACCTTC; cdr3_aa: CAIMGNYGYTF
d_call: TRBD1; clone_size: .; j_call: TRBJ1-2; v_call: TRBV4-1; cdr3_nt: TGCGCCAGCAGCCAAGATATCACAGGGGGGTACTATGGCTACACCTTC; cdr3_aa: CASSQDITGGYYGYTF
d_call: TRBD2; clone_size: .; j_call: TRBJ2-1; v_call: TRBV12-3/TRBV12-4; cdr3_nt: TGTGCCAGCAGATCGACTAGCGGGGGGGCGGATGAGCAGTTCTTC; cdr3_aa: CASRSTSGGADEQFF
d_call: .; clone_size: many; j_call: TRBJ2-1; v_call: TRBV7-2; cdr3_nt: TGTGCCAGCAGCTTAGTGGGATTGGAGCAGTTCTTC; cdr3_aa: CASSLVGLEQFF